The rows below give T cell receptor beta chains drawn from one sample of a study of technical replicates of blood from four donors. Here immunoSEQ multiplex PCR was the method, and the copy in TCRdb shows in-frame clones only, minus some. This table has approximately 59,000 clones, around 96% appearing once. Sequenced material: PBMCs. Receptors were obtained from a human donor in good health. Some clones in this sample may be carry-over from other donors' samples. CDR3s include the opening cysteine and the closing phenylalanine or tryptophan. Fields, in order: D gene, J gene, clone size, V gene, CDR3 DNA, CDR3 protein. D genes are given only for firm matches. A row's size may be missing; if present it is once, few, many or a size class.

D gene: NA; J gene: TRBJ1-6; clone size: once; V gene: TRBV7-9; CDR3 DNA: TGTGCCAGCAGCCTCTATAATTCACCCCTCCACTTT; CDR3 protein: CASSLYNSPLHF
D gene: TRBD2; J gene: TRBJ2-2; clone size: NA; V gene: TRBV6-4; CDR3 DNA: TGTGCCAGCAGTGATCTCTGCCCGCGGGGGGGCCGAACCGGGGAGCTGTTTTTT; CDR3 protein: CASSDLCPRGGRTGELFF
D gene: NA; J gene: TRBJ2-5; clone size: NA; V gene: TRBV7-3; CDR3 DNA: TGTGCCAGCAGCTTAAATGCTCGGGGACTGGCACAAGAGACCCAGTACTTC; CDR3 protein: CASSLNARGLAQETQYF
D gene: TRBD2; J gene: TRBJ2-5; clone size: NA; V gene: TRBV4-3; CDR3 DNA: TGCGCCAGCAGCCGCGGGACTAGCGGGATGGAGACCCAGTACTTC; CDR3 protein: CASSRGTSGMETQYF
D gene: NA; J gene: TRBJ2-3; clone size: NA; V gene: TRBV29-1; CDR3 DNA: TGCAGCGTTGAGGGCGGGGACACAGATACGCAGTATTTT; CDR3 protein: CSVEGGDTDTQYF
D gene: NA; J gene: TRBJ2-5; clone size: NA; V gene: TRBV15; CDR3 DNA: TGTGCCACCAGCAGCGGGACAATCCAAGAGACCCAGTACTTC; CDR3 protein: CATSSGTIQETQYF
D gene: TRBD2; J gene: TRBJ2-1; clone size: medium-sized; V gene: TRBV5-1; CDR3 DNA: TGCGCCAGCAGCTTGAGCGGGGGCTACAATGAGCAGTTCTTC; CDR3 protein: CASSLSGGYNEQFF
D gene: NA; J gene: TRBJ1-3; clone size: NA; V gene: TRBV6-1; CDR3 DNA: TGTGCCAGCAGTGACCCCCTGGGAGGACGGGGCTCTGGAAACACCATATATTTT; CDR3 protein: CASSDPLGGRGSGNTIYF
D gene: TRBD1; J gene: TRBJ1-1; clone size: NA; V gene: TRBV11-2; CDR3 DNA: TGTGCCAGCAGCTTAGTAGGGACAGGTGAAGCTTTCTTT; CDR3 protein: CASSLVGTGEAFF
D gene: TRBD1; J gene: TRBJ2-7; clone size: NA; V gene: TRBV5-5; CDR3 DNA: TGTGCCAGCAGGATATCCGGGACAGGGCCCTCCCTGGAGCAGTACTTC; CDR3 protein: CASRISGTGPSLEQYF
D gene: NA; J gene: TRBJ1-2; clone size: NA; V gene: TRBV21-1; CDR3 DNA: TGTGCCAGCAGCAAAACAGGGAACTATGCCTTC; CDR3 protein: CASSKTGNYAF
D gene: TRBD2; J gene: TRBJ2-5; clone size: NA; V gene: TRBV6-1; CDR3 DNA: TGTGCCAGCAGTGAAGCCGGACTAGCGGGGGCGGGAGAGACCCAGTACTTC; CDR3 protein: CASSEAGLAGAGETQYF
D gene: NA; J gene: TRBJ1-6; clone size: NA; V gene: TRBV10-3; CDR3 DNA: TGTGCCAGCCTGGCGGGGGAGAATTCACCCCTCCACTTT; CDR3 protein: CASLAGENSPLHF
D gene: TRBD2; J gene: TRBJ2-7; clone size: NA; V gene: TRBV6-5; CDR3 DNA: TGTGCCAGCAGTTTCGACGGACTAGCTGGCACCTACGAGCAGTACTTC; CDR3 protein: CASSFDGLAGTYEQYF
D gene: TRBD1; J gene: TRBJ2-2; clone size: NA; V gene: TRBV11-2; CDR3 DNA: TGTGCCAGCAGCCGGCGATTGGGGACAGAAAACACCGGGGAGCTGTTTTTT; CDR3 protein: CASSRRLGTENTGELFF
D gene: TRBD1; J gene: TRBJ2-7; clone size: NA; V gene: TRBV6-6; CDR3 DNA: TGTGCCAGCAGTTACTCGTGGACAGGGCCCGAGCAGTACTTC; CDR3 protein: CASSYSWTGPEQYF
D gene: TRBD2; J gene: TRBJ2-5; clone size: NA; V gene: TRBV5-6; CDR3 DNA: TGTGCCAGCAGCTTGCCCGGGACTAGCGGTGAAGAGACCCAGTACTTC; CDR3 protein: CASSLPGTSGEETQYF